This T cell receptor beta chain is from a study of control samples from healthy donors and cancer patients. Produced via immunoSEQ multiplex PCR; TCRdb's table is partial and in-frame only. The sample has tens of thousands of clones, about 92% seen once. The CDR3 has 16 amino acids. Germline-derived CDR1 and CDR2 are SNHLY and FYNNEI. Trimming removed 4 bases from V and 1 base from J; junction bases left unmatched: 3. Sequencing was performed on PBMCs. This sequence originates from a man aged 55 to 70 with colorectal cancer. The chain joins TRBV2 to TRBJ2-2; 10 bases agree with TRBD2. The CDR3 DNA sequence: TGTGCCAGCAGTGTAGCGGGGGGAAAGAACACCGGGGAGCTGTTTTTT. This codes for CASSVAGGKNTGELFF.